The present T cell receptor (beta chain) was sequenced within a study of cytomegalovirus exposure and HLA in healthy donors. In the study overall: Earlier, 180 million or so T cells were analyzed, and fewer than 120 million unique TCR beta sequences were found among them. Study-wide results and limits: Because they were indistinguishable, some V segments, including TRBV6-2 and TRBV6-3, were excluded. In a later analysis, HLA-C alleles had the fewest associated TCRs, DRB1 alleles the most.

The PCR was carried out with 60 Vbeta primers and 13 Jbeta primers. Sequenced by immunoSEQ multiplex PCR; TCRdb stores in-frame clones only, minus some. The sample has around 140,000 clones, roughly 80% seen once. Regarding this clone: Its antigen remains unidentified.

The V gene's germline CDR1 is SGHRS and CDR2 YFSETQ. The CDR3 contains 17 residues. With V trimmed by 4 bases and J by 0 bases, 12 bases remained unmatched. The genes are TRBV5-1 and TRBJ1-2; 7 bases line up with TRBD1. The TCR comes from a man aged 40-49 years in good health and CMV-seronegative. The source material was PBMCs. CDR3 amino acids: CASSIGTAANTNYGYTF. The DNA for the CDR3 is TGCGCCAGCAGCATAGGGACAGCGGCGAATACTAACTATGGCTACACCTTC.